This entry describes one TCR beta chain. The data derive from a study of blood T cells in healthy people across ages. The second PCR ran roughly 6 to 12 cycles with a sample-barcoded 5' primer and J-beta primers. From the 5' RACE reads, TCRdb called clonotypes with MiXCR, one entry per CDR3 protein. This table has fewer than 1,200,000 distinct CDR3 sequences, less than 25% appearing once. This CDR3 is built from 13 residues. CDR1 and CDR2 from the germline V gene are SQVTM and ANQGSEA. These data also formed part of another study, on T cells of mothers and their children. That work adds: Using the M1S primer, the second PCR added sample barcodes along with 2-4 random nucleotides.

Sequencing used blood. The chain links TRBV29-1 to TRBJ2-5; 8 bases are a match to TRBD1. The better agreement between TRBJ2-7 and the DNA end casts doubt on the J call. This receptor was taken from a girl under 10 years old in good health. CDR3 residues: CSAAGQAYYEQYF. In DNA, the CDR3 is TGCAGCGCTGCGGGACAGGCCTACTACGAGCAGTACTTC.